These T cell receptor beta chains were read from a single sample in a study of blood T cell repertoires in COVID-19. This table comes from immunoSEQ multiplex PCR, and its TCRdb copy is limited to in-frame clones, with some not included. Of about 370,000 clones listed, roughly 86% were seen once; the top ten hold roughly a tenth. The source material was peripheral blood. The receptors shown here come from a woman in her thirties with COVID-19, enrolled during active disease. The CDR3 runs from the conserved cysteine through the conserved F or W. Fields, in order: D gene, J gene, V gene, clone size, CDR3 DNA, CDR3 protein. The D gene is left open where the match is weak. Only part of the rows carry a size: once, few, many, or a class if the clone is expanded.

>NA|TRBJ1-2|TRBV9|NA
TGTGCCAGCAGCGTAGCTGTCGGGGAGGGCGGCTACACCTTC
CASSVAVGEGGYTF
>TRBD2|TRBJ2-5|TRBV10-3|NA
TGTGCCATCAGCAGACTAGCGGGAGCCGAGGAGACCCAGTACTTC
CAISRLAGAEETQYF
>TRBD1|TRBJ2-7|TRBV29-1|NA
TGCAGCGTAGACAGGGGTTACGAGCAGTACTTC
CSVDRGYEQYF
>TRBD2|TRBJ2-7|TRBV9|NA
TGTGCCAGCAGCGTAGCGGGAGGAAACGGCGAGCAGTACTTC
CASSVAGGNGEQYF
>TRBD2|TRBJ2-3|TRBV6-1|NA
TGTGCCAGCAGTGATGCCCCGGGACTAGTCTCAGATACGCAGTATTTT
CASSDAPGLVSDTQYF
>TRBD1|TRBJ2-7|TRBV18|NA
TGTGCCAGCTCACCAAACGTAAAAGGGGGCTCCGAGCAGTACTTC
CASSPNVKGGSEQYF
>NA|TRBJ1-4|TRBV4-1|NA
TGCGCCAGCAGCCAAGATGGTGGGCCGAATGAAAAACTGTTTTTT
CASSQDGGPNEKLFF
>TRBD2|TRBJ2-1|TRBV27|once
TGTGCCAGCAGTCTCACCGCCGGACTAGCGGGGAATGAGCAGTTCTTC
CASSLTAGLAGNEQFF
>TRBD1|TRBJ1-6|TRBV7-3|NA
TGTGCCAGCAGCGCCCGGACAGGAGAAGAATTCTCCTATAATTCACCCCTCCACTTT
CASSARTGEEFSYNSPLHF
>NA|TRBJ1-6|TRBV27|NA
TGTGCCAGCGGGCCTCAGGGTCGGCCCCTCCACTTT
CASGPQGRPLHF
>NA|TRBJ2-7|TRBV6-5|NA
TGTGCCAGCAGTTATGGGCCTTCCTACGAGCAGTACTTC
CASSYGPSYEQYF
>NA|TRBJ2-5|TRBV12-5|NA
TGTGCTAGTGGAGCCGGGAGCGAAGAGACCCAGTACTTC
CASGAGSEETQYF
>NA|TRBJ1-1|TRBV5-4|NA
TGTGCCAGCAGCTCGGACTTTCTGAACACTGAAGCTTTCTTT
CASSSDFLNTEAFF
>NA|TRBJ1-2|TRBV6-5|NA
TGTGCCAGCAGTCCTCCGGGACTGAGATATGGCTACACCTTC
CASSPPGLRYGYTF
>TRBD1|TRBJ1-1|TRBV5-4|NA
TGTGCCAGCAGCCTGGGACAGCGCAACACTGAAGCTTTCTTT
CASSLGQRNTEAFF
>TRBD1|TRBJ2-7|TRBV27|NA
TGTGCCAGCAAAGTCCCGGGGACAGGTTACGAGCAGTGCTTC
CASKVPGTGYEQCF
>TRBD2|TRBJ2-2|TRBV24-1|few
TGTGCCACCAGTGACCTTAGCGGGGGGAACACCGGGGAGCTGTTTTTT
CATSDLSGGNTGELFF
>TRBD2|TRBJ2-2|TRBV14|NA
TGTGCCAGCAGCCGCGGGACTAGTTTAACCGGGGAGCTGTTTTTT
CASSRGTSLTGELFF
>NA|TRBJ1-1|TRBV5-1|few
TGCGCCAGCAGCCACCAGGGAGGCACTGAAGCTTTCTTT
CASSHQGGTEAFF
>NA|TRBJ2-3|TRBV27|NA
TGTGCCAGCAGGGGAGGCACAGATACGCAGTATTTT
CASRGGTDTQYF